These 12 T cell receptor beta chains were sequenced from one sample in a study of blood T cell repertoires in COVID-19. Libraries were prepared by immunoSEQ multiplex PCR; TCRdb keeps only in-frame clonotypes and omits some of them. Of about 330,000 clones detected, 92% appear once; the ten largest clones hold about a fifth. Sequenced input: PBMCs or T cells enriched from blood (not recorded which). These receptors all stem from a woman aged 25 to 39 who had recovered from COVID-19.

The V gene is TRBV19, the J gene TRBJ2-1, with D tentatively TRBD2 (6 bases). Deletions cut 3 bases from V and 7 bases from J, with 13 bases between. The CDR3 spans 14 residues. The V gene's germline CDR1 is LNHDA and CDR2 SQIVND (reference sequence). DNA for the CDR3: TGTGCCAGTAGTATCCTCGCGGGAATGAATGAGCAGTTCTTC. Translating gives CASSILAGMNEQFF.

The chain links TRBV6-2 or TRBV6-3 to TRBJ2-5, with a tentative D call TRBD2 (6 bases). Germline V gene sequence: CDR1 MNHEY, CDR2 SVGEGT. With 6 bases removed from V and 2 bases from J, the gap between germline ends came to 10 bases. CDR3 length equals 13 residues. CDR3: CASSSDYQETQYF. CDR3 DNA: TGTGCCAGCAGCTCGGACTATCAAGAGACCCAGTACTTC.

The V gene is TRBV28, the J gene TRBJ1-5, with TRBD1 matching 8 bases. V lost 6 bases and J lost 0; bases outside the gene matches: 4. This CDR3 is built from 15 residues. Per the germline V gene, CDR1 is MDHEN and CDR2 is SYDVKM. The CDR3 region is CASSLGQVSNQPQHF. The CDR3 region has the DNA TGTGCCAGCAGCCTGGGACAGGTTAGCAATCAGCCCCAGCATTTT.

This rearrangement joins TRBV6-5 to TRBJ1-1; possibly TRBD1 for D (6 bases). Per germline, CDR1 MNHEY and CDR2 SVGAGI. Trimming took 8 bases from V and 2 from J, leaving 15 bases between them. This CDR3 spans 14 amino acids. CDR3 sequence (DNA): TGTGCCAGCCTTCCGACAGGATTAAACACTGAAGCTTTCTTT. Its protein product is CASLPTGLNTEAFF.

V gene TRBV5-6 combines with J gene TRBJ1-4; possibly TRBD1 for D (6 bases). V was shortened by 0 bases and J by 4 bases, with 7 bases between the two germline ends. The CDR3 extends over 14 amino acids. Germline assignment: CDR1 SGHDT and CDR2 YYEEEE. CDR3 in amino acids: CASSLAGVNEKLFF. CDR3 nucleotide sequence: TGTGCCAGCAGCTTGGCAGGGGTTAATGAAAAACTGTTTTTT.

The genes are TRBV11-2 and TRBJ1-3; D is possibly TRBD1 (6 bases). CDR3 length equals 16 residues. Between the trimmed V and J ends, which lost 5 bases and 0 bases, there was a span of 14 bases. CDR1 and CDR2 (germline): SGHAT, FQNNGV. Here the CDR3 reads CASSRGGVFSGNTIYF. As DNA, the CDR3 is TGTGCCAGCAGCCGAGGGGGGGTGTTCTCTGGAAACACCATATATTTT.

The chain links TRBV7-2 to TRBJ2-1; D is possibly TRBD1 (7 bases). The CDR3 is 14 residues long. The V end was cut by 6 bases, the J end by 6 bases, with 15 bases between. Germline assignment: CDR1 SGHTA and CDR2 FQGNSA. This chain's CDR3 is CASSWGAGGNEQFF. The CDR3 DNA follows: TGTGCCAGCAGTTGGGGGGCAGGGGGCAATGAGCAGTTCTTC. Using reference TRBV7-2 and TRBJ2-1 for the parts outside the CDR3, the full variable domain is GAGVSQSPSNKVTEKGKDVELRCDPISGHTALYWYRQSLGQGLEFLIYFQGNSAPDKSGLPSDRFSAERTGGSVSTLTIQRTQQEDSAVYLCASSWGAGGNEQFFGPGTRLTVL.

The chain combines TRBV7-3 with TRBJ2-3; 9 bases fit TRBD2. Germline CDR1 reads SGHTA; CDR2 reads FQGTGA. Trimming removed 5 bases from V and 0 bases from J; junction bases left unmatched: 6. This CDR3 spans 16 amino acids. The CDR3 nucleotides are TGTGCCAGCAGCCCCAGACTAGCGGCTAGCACAGATACGCAGTATTTT. Its protein is CASSPRLAASTDTQYF.

This clone was recorded a few times. The chain has TRBV7-9 and TRBJ1-3; TRBD1 aligns across 7 bases. The V and J ends lost 5 bases and 0 bases, in that order; junction bases with no gene match: 1. The CDR3 extends over 14 amino acids. Germline CDR1 and CDR2: SEHNR and FQNEAQ (reference sequence). In DNA form, the CDR3 reads TGTGCCAGCAGCCGGGACAGCTCTGGAAACACCATATATTTT. It yields the protein CASSRDSSGNTIYF.

The chain couples TRBV28 to TRBJ1-5; 9 positions match TRBD1. With 6 bases clipped from V and 2 bases from J, the junction kept 14 bases outside the gene matches. Germline V gene data show CDR1 as MDHEN and CDR2 as SYDVKM. This CDR3 is built from 18 residues. CDR3 sequence (DNA): TGTGCCAGCAGCGATTTATGGGGACAGGGTCTAGGCAATCAGCCCCAGCATTTT. Protein sequence: CASSDLWGQGLGNQPQHF.

In its sample, this clone was seen a few times. V gene TRBV6-1 combines with J gene TRBJ1-3, with D maybe TRBD1 (6 bases). From germline, CDR1 is MNHNS and CDR2 SASEGT. V dropped 4 bases and J dropped 2 bases, with 15 bases sitting between them. The CDR3 totals 16 residues. In nucleotides, the CDR3 is TGTGCCAGCAGTGCCGGCCTTGGGGGCACTGGAAACACCATATATTTT. It yields the protein CASSAGLGGTGNTIYF.

The J gene is TRBJ2-1, the V gene TRBV3-1 (or the pseudogene TRBV3-2); 12 bases are shared with TRBD2. Germline CDR1 LGHDT, CDR2 YNNKEL (reference sequence). The CDR3 runs 14 residues. Unmatched junction bases numbered 5, after V lost 4 bases and J lost 10 bases. The CDR3 DNA reads TGTGCCAGCAGCCGACTAGCGGGAGATGTCGAGCAGTTCTTC. Translation: CASSRLAGDVEQFF.